This record concerns one TCR beta chain sequence. Its specificity is not known. This entry belongs to a study of T-cell memory formation after mild COVID-19. Regarding the study as a whole: Among clones contracting day 15 to 85, CD4/CD8 was balanced, whereas later expanders leaned CD4+. Certain responding clones were present in pre-infection memory, suggesting participation of cross-reactive memory.

The length of the CDR3 is 14 residues. Losses at the gene ends were 5 bases for V and 7 bases for J; bases not matched to a gene: 5. From germline, CDR1 is SGHTA and CDR2 FQGTGA. Amplification by 5'RACE using constant-segment primers produced TCR alpha and TCR beta cDNA libraries that carried sample barcodes and UMIs. TCRdb re-analysed the 5' RACE reads in MiXCR, keeping a single row per CDR3 protein. This repertoire shows 550,000 to 700,000 distinct CDR3 sequences, more than 15% found once; its top ten account for around 12%. This TCR was recovered from an adult woman who had mild COVID-19 (a few samples of this study predate the infection). Cell type and time point are not known. Material for sequencing was PBMCs or a T cell subset sorted from them (not recorded which). The chain links TRBV7-3 to TRBJ2-1; 10 nucleotides agree with TRBD2. The CDR3 DNA is TGTGCCAGCAGCCCCCTGACTAGCGGGAATGAGCAGTTCTTC. The encoded protein is CASSPLTSGNEQFF.